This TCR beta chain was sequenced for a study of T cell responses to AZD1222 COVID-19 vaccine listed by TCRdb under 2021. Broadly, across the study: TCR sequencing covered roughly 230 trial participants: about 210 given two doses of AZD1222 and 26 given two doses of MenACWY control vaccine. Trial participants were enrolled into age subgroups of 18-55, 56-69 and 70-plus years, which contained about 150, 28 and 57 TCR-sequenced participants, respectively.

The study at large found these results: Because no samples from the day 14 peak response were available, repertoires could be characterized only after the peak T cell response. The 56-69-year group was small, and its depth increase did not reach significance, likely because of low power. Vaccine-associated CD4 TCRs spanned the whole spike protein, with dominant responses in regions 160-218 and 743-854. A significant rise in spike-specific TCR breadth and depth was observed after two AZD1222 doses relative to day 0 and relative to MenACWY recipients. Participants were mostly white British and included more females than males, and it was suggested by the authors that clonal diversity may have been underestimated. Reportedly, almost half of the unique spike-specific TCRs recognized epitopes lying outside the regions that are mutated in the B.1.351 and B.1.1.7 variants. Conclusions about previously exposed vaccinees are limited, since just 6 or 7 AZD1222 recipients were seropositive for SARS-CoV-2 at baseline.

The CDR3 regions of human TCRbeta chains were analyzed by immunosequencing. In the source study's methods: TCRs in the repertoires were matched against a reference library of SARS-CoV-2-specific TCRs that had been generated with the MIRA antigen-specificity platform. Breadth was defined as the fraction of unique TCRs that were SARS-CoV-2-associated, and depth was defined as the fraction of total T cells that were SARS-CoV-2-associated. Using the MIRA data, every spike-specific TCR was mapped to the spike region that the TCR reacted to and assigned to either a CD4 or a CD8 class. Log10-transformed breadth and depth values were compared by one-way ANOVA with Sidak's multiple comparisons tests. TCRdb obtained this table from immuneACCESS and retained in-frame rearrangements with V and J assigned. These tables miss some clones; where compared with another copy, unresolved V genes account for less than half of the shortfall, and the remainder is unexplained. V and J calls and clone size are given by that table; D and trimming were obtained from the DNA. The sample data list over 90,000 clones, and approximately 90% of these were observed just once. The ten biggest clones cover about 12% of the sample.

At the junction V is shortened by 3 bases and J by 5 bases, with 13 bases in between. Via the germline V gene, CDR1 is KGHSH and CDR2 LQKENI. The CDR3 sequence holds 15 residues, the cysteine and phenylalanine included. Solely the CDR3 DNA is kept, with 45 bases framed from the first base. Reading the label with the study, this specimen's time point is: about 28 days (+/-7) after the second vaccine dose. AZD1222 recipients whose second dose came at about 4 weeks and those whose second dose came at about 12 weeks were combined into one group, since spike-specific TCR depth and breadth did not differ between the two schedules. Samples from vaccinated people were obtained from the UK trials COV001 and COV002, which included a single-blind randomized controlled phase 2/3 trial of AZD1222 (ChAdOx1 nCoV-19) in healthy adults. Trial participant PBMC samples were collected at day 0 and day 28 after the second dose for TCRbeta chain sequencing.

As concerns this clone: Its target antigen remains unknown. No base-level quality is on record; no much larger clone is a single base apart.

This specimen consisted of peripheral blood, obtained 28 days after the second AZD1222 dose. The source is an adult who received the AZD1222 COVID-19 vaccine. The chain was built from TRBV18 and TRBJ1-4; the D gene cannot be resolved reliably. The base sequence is TGTGCCAGCTCACCTTTCGAGGTCCCGAATGAAAAACTGTTTTTT. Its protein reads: CASSPFEVPNEKLFF.